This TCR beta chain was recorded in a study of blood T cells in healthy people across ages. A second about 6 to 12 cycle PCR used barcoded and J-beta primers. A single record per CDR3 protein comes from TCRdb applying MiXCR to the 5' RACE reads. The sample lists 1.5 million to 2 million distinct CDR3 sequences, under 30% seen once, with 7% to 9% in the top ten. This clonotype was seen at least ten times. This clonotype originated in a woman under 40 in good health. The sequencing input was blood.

As DNA, the CDR3 is TGCAGTGCTAGCTCAGCGGGATACTCGCGGGATACGCAGTATTTT. Amino acids: CSASSAGYSRDTQYF. This chain links TRBV20-1 with TRBJ2-3, with TRBD2 identical over 7 bases. CDR1 is DFQATT, CDR2 SNEGSKA, per germline (reference sequence). The CDR3 sequence is 15 residues long. V dropped 3 bases and J dropped 6; count of bases not matched to a gene: 12.